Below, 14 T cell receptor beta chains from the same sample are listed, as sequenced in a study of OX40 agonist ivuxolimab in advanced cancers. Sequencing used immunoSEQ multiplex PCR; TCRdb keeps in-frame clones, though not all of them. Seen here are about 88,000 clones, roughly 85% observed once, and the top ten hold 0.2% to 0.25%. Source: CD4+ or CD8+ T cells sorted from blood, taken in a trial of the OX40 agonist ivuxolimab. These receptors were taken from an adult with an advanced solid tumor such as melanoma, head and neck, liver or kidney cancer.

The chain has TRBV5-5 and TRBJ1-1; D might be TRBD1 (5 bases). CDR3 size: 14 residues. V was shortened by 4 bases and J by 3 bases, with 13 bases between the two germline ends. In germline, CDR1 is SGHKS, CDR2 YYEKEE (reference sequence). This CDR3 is CASSLSRAHTEAFF. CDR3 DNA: TGTGCCAGCAGCCTAAGCAGGGCCCACACTGAAGCTTTCTTT.

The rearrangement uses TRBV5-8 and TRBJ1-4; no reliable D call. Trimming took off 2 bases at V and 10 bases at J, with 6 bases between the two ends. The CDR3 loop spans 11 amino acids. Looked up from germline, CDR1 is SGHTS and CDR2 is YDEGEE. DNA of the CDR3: TGTGCCAGCAGCTTCCGGGGAAAACTGTTTTTT. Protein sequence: CASSFRGKLFF.

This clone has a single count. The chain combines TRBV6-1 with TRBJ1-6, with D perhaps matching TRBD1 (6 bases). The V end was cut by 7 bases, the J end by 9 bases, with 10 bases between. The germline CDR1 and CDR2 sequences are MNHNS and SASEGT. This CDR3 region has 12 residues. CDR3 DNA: TGTGCCAGCAAAACAGGGTTTTCACCCCTCCACTTT. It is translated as CASKTGFSPLHF.

CDR3 DNA: TGTGCCAGCAGTGAGGGACAGGTCAAGAATGCAGATACGCAGTATTTT. It yields the protein CASSEGQVKNADTQYF. V and J are TRBV2 and TRBJ2-3; 8 bases map to TRBD1. The V and J ends lost 3 bases and 4 bases, in that order; junction bases with no gene match: 9. The CDR3 runs to 16 residues. The germline CDR1 and CDR2 sequences are SNHLY and FYNNEI.

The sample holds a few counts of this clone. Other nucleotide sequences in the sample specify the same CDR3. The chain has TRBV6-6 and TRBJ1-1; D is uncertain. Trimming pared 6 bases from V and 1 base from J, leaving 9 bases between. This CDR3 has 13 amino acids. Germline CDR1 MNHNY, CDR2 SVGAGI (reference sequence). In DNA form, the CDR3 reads TGTGCCAGCAGGAGAGGGCCGAACACTGAAGCTTTCTTT. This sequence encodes CASRRGPNTEAFF.

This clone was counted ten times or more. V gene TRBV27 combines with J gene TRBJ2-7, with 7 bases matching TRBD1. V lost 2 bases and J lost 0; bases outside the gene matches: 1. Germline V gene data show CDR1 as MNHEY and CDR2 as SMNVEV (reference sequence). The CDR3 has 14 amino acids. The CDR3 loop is CASSLNRGSYEQYF. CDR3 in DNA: TGTGCCAGCAGTTTAAACAGGGGCTCCTACGAGCAGTACTTC.

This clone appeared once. Here the CDR3 DNA reads TGTGCCAGCATTGCCCCGGGACAGGGTTACGAGCAGTACTTC. It codes for CASIAPGQGYEQYF. The J gene is TRBJ2-7, the V gene TRBV28, with TRBD1 matching over 9 bases. The CDR3 consists of 14 residues. J was trimmed by 4 bases and V by 7 bases; bases with no gene match: 8. Germline assignment: CDR1 MDHEN and CDR2 SYDVKM.

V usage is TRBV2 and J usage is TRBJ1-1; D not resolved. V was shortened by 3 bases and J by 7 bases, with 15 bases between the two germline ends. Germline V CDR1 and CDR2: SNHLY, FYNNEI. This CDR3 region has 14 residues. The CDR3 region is CASSENSPFVEAFF. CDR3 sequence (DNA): TGTGCCAGCAGTGAGAACAGCCCATTCGTTGAAGCTTTCTTT.

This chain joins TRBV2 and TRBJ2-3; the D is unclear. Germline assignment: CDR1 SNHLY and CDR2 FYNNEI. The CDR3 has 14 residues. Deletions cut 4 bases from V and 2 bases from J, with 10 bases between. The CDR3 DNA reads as TGTGCCAGCAGTGTGGTCAGGCTCACAGATACGCAGTATTTT. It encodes CASSVVRLTDTQYF.

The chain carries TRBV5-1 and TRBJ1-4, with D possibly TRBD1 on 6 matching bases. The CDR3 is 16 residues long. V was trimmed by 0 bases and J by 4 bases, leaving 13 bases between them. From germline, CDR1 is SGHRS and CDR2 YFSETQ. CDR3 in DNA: TGCGCCAGCAGCTTGGCGGGCGGACAGAGTAATGAAAAACTGTTTTTT. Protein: CASSLAGGQSNEKLFF.

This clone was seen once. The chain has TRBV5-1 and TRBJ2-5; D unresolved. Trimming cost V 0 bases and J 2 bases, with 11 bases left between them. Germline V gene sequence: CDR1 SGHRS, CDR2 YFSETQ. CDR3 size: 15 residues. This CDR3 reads CASSLVGQRQETQYF. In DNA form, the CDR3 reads TGCGCCAGCAGCTTGGTTGGCCAGCGACAAGAGACCCAGTACTTC. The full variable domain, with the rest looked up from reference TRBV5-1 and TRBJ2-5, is KAGVTQTPRYLIKTRGQQVTLSCSPISGHRSVSWYQQTPGQGLQFLFEYFSETQRNKGNFPGRFSGRQFSNSRSEMNVSTLELGDSALYLCASSLVGQRQETQYFGPGTRLLVL.

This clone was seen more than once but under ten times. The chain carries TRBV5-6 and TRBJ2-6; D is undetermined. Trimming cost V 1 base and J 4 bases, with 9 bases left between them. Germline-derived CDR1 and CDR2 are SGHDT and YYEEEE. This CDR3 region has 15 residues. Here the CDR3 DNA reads TGTGCCAGCAGCTTGCCTGGCGGCGGGGCCAACGTCCTGACTTTC. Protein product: CASSLPGGGANVLTF.

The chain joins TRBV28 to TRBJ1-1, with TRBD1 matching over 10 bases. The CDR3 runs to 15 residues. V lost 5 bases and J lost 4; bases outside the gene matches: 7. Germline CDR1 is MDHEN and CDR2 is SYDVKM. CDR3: CASSGTGAPTTEAFF. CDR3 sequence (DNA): TGTGCCAGCAGTGGGACAGGGGCTCCTACCACTGAAGCTTTCTTT. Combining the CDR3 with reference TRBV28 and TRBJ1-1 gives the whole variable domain DVKVTQSSRYLVKRTGEKVFLECVQDMDHENMFWYRQDPGLGLRLIYFSYDVKMKEKGDIPEGYSVSREKKERFSLILESASTNQTSMYLCASSGTGAPTTEAFFGQGTRLTVV.

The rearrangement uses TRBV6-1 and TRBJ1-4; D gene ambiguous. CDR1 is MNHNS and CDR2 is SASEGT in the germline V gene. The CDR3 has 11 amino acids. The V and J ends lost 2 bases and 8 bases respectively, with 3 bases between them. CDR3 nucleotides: TGTGCCAGCAGTGAATGGGAAAAACTGTTTTTT. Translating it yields CASSEWEKLFF.